The 18 T cell receptor beta chains below were found in one sample sequenced in a study of monozygotic twins with inflammatory bowel disease. TCRdb reprocessed the 5' RACE reads; each CDR3 protein has one entry and no DNA is given. The table for this sample gives 300,000 to 350,000 distinct CDR3 sequences. The specimen sequenced was blood. These receptors originate from a human donor with ulcerative colitis or Crohn's disease, or a healthy co-twin of an affected twin (not recorded which).

V gene TRBV7-2 combines with J gene TRBJ2-7; TCRdb proposes TRBD2, but this gene call is untestable without DNA. The CDR3 sequence is 16 residues long. The V gene's germline CDR1 is SGHTA and CDR2 FQGNSA. CDR3 amino acids: CASSLAPAGLSYEQYF.

This rearrangement joins TRBV12-3 or TRBV12-4 to TRBJ2-1; TCRdb designates TRBD2, a call that cannot be tested without DNA. This CDR3 is 16 amino acids long. CDR3 in amino acids: CASSILAGGGVYEQFF.

The chain employs TRBV10-3 and TRBJ2-5. The length of the CDR3 is 14 residues. Germline V gives CDR1 ENHRY, CDR2 SYGVKD. The chain's CDR3 is CATKEGWMSETQYF.

The chain carries TRBV4-3 and TRBJ2-1; TCRdb gives TRBD1 as the D gene, but with no DNA this cannot be confirmed. This CDR3 spans 15 amino acids. Germline V gene data show CDR1 as LGHNA and CDR2 as YSLEER. CDR3 sequence: CASSPGTPPYNEQFF.

The chain joins TRBV5-1 to TRBJ2-1; with no DNA, the TCRdb D assignment of TRBD1 cannot be verified. The length of the CDR3 is 16 residues. CDR1 SGHRS and CDR2 YFSETQ come from the germline V gene. The CDR3 here is CASSPGTGGGRWEQFF.

The chain carries TRBV27 and TRBJ2-7; TCRdb outputs TRBD2, but without DNA this stays unchecked. Germline V CDR1 and CDR2: MNHEY, SMNVEV (reference sequence). This CDR3 comprises 14 residues. CDR3 amino acids: CASSPPGRVYEQYF.

This chain links TRBV5-5 with TRBJ1-5; with no DNA, the TCRdb D assignment of TRBD1 cannot be verified. The CDR3 runs to 16 residues. The germline CDR1 and CDR2 sequences are SGHKS and YYEKEE (reference sequence). The CDR3 loop reads CASSSRGDWGNQPQHF.

V gene TRBV4-1 combines with J gene TRBJ1-3; TCRdb's D call, TRBD1, is unchecked because there is no DNA. The germline V gene has CDR1 MGHRA and CDR2 YSYEKL. The length of the CDR3 is 18 residues. CDR3 region: CASSLTFGTGGSGNTIYF.

The CDR3 spells CASSEDRAKAPQHF. The chain has TRBV25-1 and TRBJ1-5; no DNA is available, so the TRBD1 call from TCRdb remains unchecked. This CDR3 comprises 14 residues. CDR1 and CDR2 from the germline V gene are MGHDK and SYGVNS.

CDR3 amino acids: CASSYRQTRWDTEAFF. The gene calls are TRBV6-2 or TRBV6-3 and TRBJ1-1. CDR3 size: 16 residues. The germline CDR1 and CDR2 sequences are MNHEY and SVGEGT.

The chain employs TRBV12-3 or TRBV12-4 and TRBJ2-7. The CDR3 totals 13 residues. CDR3 region: CASRIRSRYEQYF.

This chain links TRBV7-3 with TRBJ2-2; absent DNA, TCRdb's TRBD2 call cannot be checked. CDR1 SGHTA and CDR2 FQGTGA come from the germline V gene. This CDR3 spans 15 amino acids. The CDR3: CASSRDYRNTGELFF.

The rearrangement links TRBV6-5 to TRBJ2-7; TCRdb designates TRBD1, a call that cannot be tested without DNA. CDR3 length equals 16 residues. Germline CDR1 and CDR2: MNHEY and SVGAGI. The CDR3 region is CASSYSGQGVGYEQYF.

The chain carries TRBV20-1 and TRBJ2-7; TCRdb's D gene call, TRBD1, goes unchecked for lack of DNA. This CDR3 region has 12 residues. Germline V gene sequence: CDR1 DFQATT, CDR2 SNEGSKA (reference sequence). The CDR3 loop reads CSAAGQTGEQYF.

The gene calls are TRBV28 and TRBJ2-7; TCRdb proposes TRBD2, but this gene call is untestable without DNA. Germline values: CDR1 MDHEN, CDR2 SYDVKM. The CDR3 consists of 16 residues. The CDR3 protein is CASSIRGTSGFYEQYF.

J is TRBJ1-1 and V is TRBV19; without DNA, the TCRdb call of TRBD1 cannot be checked. CDR1 is LNHDA, CDR2 SQIVND, per germline (reference sequence). The CDR3 contains 15 residues. The CDR3 loop reads CASSNFNRGNTEAFF.

This chain links TRBV6-2 or TRBV6-3 with TRBJ1-2. Germline CDR1 and CDR2: MNHEY and SVGEGT. The CDR3 spans 11 residues. CDR3 amino acids: CASSYSSGYTF.

The chain couples TRBV20-1 to TRBJ2-5; TCRdb returns TRBD2, unconfirmable since there is no DNA. The germline V gene has CDR1 DFQATT and CDR2 SNEGSKA (reference sequence). The length of the CDR3 is 15 residues. CDR3 amino acids: CSARMRGGFQETQYF.